A single sample is the source of the 6 T cell receptor beta chains below, sequenced in a study of control samples from healthy donors and cancer patients. Produced via immunoSEQ multiplex PCR; TCRdb's table is partial and in-frame only. The sample has some 77,000 clones, about 89% seen once. Sequenced: blood. The receptors shown here come from a woman aged 55-69 years in good health.

The chain uses TRBV6-5 and TRBJ1-1, with D tentatively TRBD1 (6 bases). The germline V gene encodes CDR1 MNHEY and CDR2 SVGAGI. The CDR3 contains 14 residues. The germline V and J ends were trimmed by 0 bases and 11 bases, with 16 bases remaining between them. The CDR3 sequence: CASSYSIGGAGAFF. CDR3 coding DNA: TGTGCCAGCAGTTACTCGATTGGGGGCGCTGGGGCTTTCTTT.

V is TRBV5-5 and J is TRBJ1-1; unclear D gene. The CDR3 has 12 residues. The ends were cut back, 1 base at V and 3 bases at J, with 4 bases in the middle. CDR1 is SGHKS, CDR2 YYEKEE, per germline (reference sequence). The CDR3 region is CASSLIYTEAFF. The CDR3 DNA sequence: TGTGCCAGCAGCTTGATTTACACTGAAGCTTTCTTT.

The J gene is TRBJ2-2, the V gene TRBV6-5; TRBD2 matches 7 bases. Losses at the gene ends were 7 bases for V and 4 bases for J; bases not matched to a gene: 6. CDR1 and CDR2 (germline): MNHEY, SVGAGI. CDR3 length: 14 amino acids. This CDR3 reads CASKRGSITGELFF. The CDR3 DNA is TGTGCCAGCAAGCGCGGGAGTATCACCGGGGAGCTGTTTTTT.

The CDR3 here is CASSYGWGAGNTEAFF. CDR3 nucleotides: TGTGCCAGCAGCTACGGATGGGGGGCAGGGAACACTGAAGCTTTCTTT. The chain uses TRBV7-2 and TRBJ1-1, with a possible D match to TRBD1 (6 bases). Trimming removed 4 bases at V and 1 base at J, with 16 bases between. The CDR3 covers 16 residues. Germline assignment: CDR1 SGHTA and CDR2 FQGNSA.

The CDR3 sequence: CASSTEGPNTEAFF. DNA of the CDR3: TGTGCCAGCAGCACCGAGGGCCCGAACACTGAAGCTTTCTTT. The chain links TRBV13 to TRBJ1-1, with D unresolved. The CDR3 length is 14 residues. Germline V gene data show CDR1 as PRHDT and CDR2 as FYEKMQ (reference sequence). Trimming removed 5 bases from V and 1 base from J, with 11 bases in between.

The genes are TRBV19 and TRBJ2-2; D uncertain. Germline V lookup: CDR1 LNHDA, CDR2 SQIVND (reference sequence). There are 15 residues in the CDR3. Trimming shortened V by 8 bases and J by 2 bases, and 15 bases separated the two germline ends. This CDR3 reads CASGPSSRNTGELFF. The CDR3 nucleotides read TGTGCCAGTGGGCCTAGTTCAAGAAACACCGGGGAGCTGTTTTTT.